These T cell receptor beta chains were read from a single sample in a study of shared clonotypes between healthy human individuals. Clones were read by immunoSEQ multiplex PCR, and TCRdb kept only the in-frame ones, dropping some. The profile shows over 2 million clones, 85% to 95% of them singletons. Sequencing was done on a sample of naive CD4+ T cells sorted from blood. The receptors originated from a man younger than 35 in good health. CDR3s include the opening cysteine and the closing phenylalanine or tryptophan. Only part of the rows carry a size: once, few, many, or a class if the clone is expanded.

>TRBV11-2|once
CASRPGGGNTIYF
>TRBV2|-
CASRRLGTGKGDEQYF
>TRBV2|-
CASSLQGANYGYTF
>TRBV6-6|-
CASSRRTGSGSAEQYF
>TRBV5-6|-
CASTRDDRPYGYTF
>TRBV5-4|-
CASSLGGPNSPLHF
>TRBV18|once
CASSPWRGSGSYQETQYF
>TRBV4-2|-
CASSQDGGGTNEKLFF
>TRBV2|-
CASSEAFGDRGPSEQYF
>TRBV5-1|-
CASSLRQGDYGYTF
>TRBV28|-
CASSSSGLAGYYEQYF
>TRBV29-1|-
CSVEVQGRENTEAFF
>TRBV10-3|-
CAISVIAGGLGTDTQYF
>TRBV19|-
CDLGGDPSTDTQYF
>TRBV11-1|-
CASSLRWGYTQYF
>TRBV28|-
CASSLRDLNGYTF
>TRBV27|-
CASSLGSGGIDTQYF
>TRBV6-5|few
CASSTHREAFF
>TRBV5-1|-
CASSYSGTGGTYEQYF
>TRBV5-1|-
CASARGVNTEAFF
>TRBV29-1|once
CSVGPSNIAGEGEQYF
>TRBV7-7|-
CASSTENQETQYF
>TRBV30|-
CAWRRQGVYEQYF
>TRBV7-2|-
CASSWTGQPSYEQYF
>TRBV9|-
CASTGTGNSPLHF
>TRBV25-1|-
CASSDWGTGAGYTF
>TRBV7-9|-
CASSTMNVDNEQFF
>TRBV6-5|-
CASSSGSRGNYGYTF
>TRBV6-1|-
CASMVVGSNQPQHF
>TRBV7-2|few
CASSLDAYGYTF
>TRBV4-1|-
CASSKQTDEKLFF
>TRBV19|-
CASSILSGQGTYEQYF
>TRBV28|-
CASSRPEGGETQYF